The 25 T cell receptor beta chains below were found in one sample sequenced in a study of shared clonotypes between healthy human individuals. Repertoires were generated with immunoSEQ multiplex PCR, while TCRdb's copy carries only in-frame clones and drops some. This sample yields 2 million to 2.5 million clones, of which nearly 97% are seen a single time; 0.13% belongs to the top ten. The material sequenced was naive CD4+ T cells sorted from blood. This sample's subset: CD45RA+ positively selected. These receptors were obtained from a man between 18 and 29 years old in good health.

This clone was seen just once. CDR3 bases: TGCACAGGGGGGTCCGCAGAGACCCAGTACTTC. This encodes CTGGSAETQYF. V gene TRBV29-1 combines with J gene TRBJ2-5; tentatively, D is TRBD1 (7 bases). Germline V CDR1 and CDR2: SQVTM, ANQGSEA. The CDR3 sequence is 11 residues long.

The genes are TRBV6-1 and TRBJ1-3, with unresolved D. V was shortened by 1 base and J by 0 bases, with 16 bases between the two germline ends. Germline-derived CDR1 and CDR2 are MNHNS and SASEGT. This CDR3 contains 18 residues. CDR3 loop: CASSEGGGKASSGNTIYF. DNA of the CDR3: TGTGCCAGCAGTGAAGGAGGCGGGAAAGCTTCCTCTGGAAACACCATATATTTT.

The V call is TRBV4-1, the J call TRBJ2-2; maybe TRBD1 (6 bases). Germline V lookup: CDR1 MGHRA, CDR2 YSYEKL. The CDR3 has 22 residues. The ends were cut back, 1 base at V and 0 bases at J, with 27 bases in the middle. The CDR3 here is CASSQGGAGTWIGAANTGELFF. DNA of the CDR3: TGCGCCAGCAGCCAAGGTGGTGCAGGGACATGGATTGGGGCGGCGAACACCGGGGAGCTGTTTTTT.

The genes are TRBV11-2 and TRBJ2-5; D is unclear. CDR1 and CDR2 from the germline V gene are SGHAT and FQNNGV. CDR3 length: 12 residues. V was cut by 2 bases and J by 5 bases, with 6 bases left in between. CDR3 sequence (DNA): TGTGCCAGCAGCTTACCCCGGGAGACCCAGTACTTC. Translation gives CASSLPRETQYF.

Points on this clone: This same CDR3 is encoded by further DNA sequences in the sample. J is TRBJ1-2 and V is TRBV6-6, with 11 bases aligning to TRBD1. The trim removed 5 bases at V and 6 bases at J, leaving 2 bases unmatched. The CDR3 sequence is 13 residues long. CDR1 MNHNY and CDR2 SVGAGI come from the germline V gene (reference sequence). CDR3 nucleotide sequence: TGTGCCAGCAGTCGGACAGGGGGCGATGGCTACACCTTC. It yields the protein CASSRTGGDGYTF.

The chain's CDR3 is CASNLFGADYGYTF. The CDR3 coding sequence is TGTGCCAGCAACCTTTTCGGAGCAGACTATGGCTACACCTTC. The V and J genes are TRBV6-5 and TRBJ1-2, with no clear D. V lost 7 bases, J lost 3 bases, and 15 bases lay in between. In germline, CDR1 is MNHEY, CDR2 SVGAGI. The CDR3 contains 14 residues.

This clone was counted once. V is TRBV27 and J is TRBJ1-2; no clear D. CDR1 is MNHEY and CDR2 is SMNVEV in the germline V gene (reference sequence). The CDR3 runs 17 residues. V lost 6 bases and J lost 6, with 26 bases in between. CDR3 loop: CASSFHGVSGPRDGYTF. The CDR3 DNA sequence: TGTGCCAGCAGCTTTCACGGGGTTTCAGGTCCGCGGGATGGCTACACCTTC.

The chain couples TRBV5-1 to TRBJ2-7; D is undetermined. The germline V gene encodes CDR1 SGHRS and CDR2 YFSETQ. This CDR3 region has 16 residues. V shed 0 bases and J shed 0 bases, with 13 bases lying between them. The CDR3: CASSLGVSKSSYEQYF. CDR3 nucleotide sequence: TGCGCCAGCAGCTTGGGAGTCTCGAAGAGCTCCTACGAGCAGTACTTC.

This clone showed up just once. The V and J genes are TRBV11-3 and TRBJ2-3; D uncertain. This CDR3 is built from 13 residues. CDR1 SGHNT and CDR2 YENEEA come from the germline V gene. Between the trimmed V and J ends, which lost 5 bases and 6 bases, there was a span of 12 bases. DNA for the CDR3: TGTGCCAGCAGCACCCGGACCAGCGATACGCAGTATTTT. Translated, it gives CASSTRTSDTQYF.

The gene calls are TRBV9 and TRBJ2-7, with TRBD1 identical over 7 bases. V lost 4 bases, J lost 5 bases, and 3 bases stayed unmatched. From germline, CDR1 is SGDLS and CDR2 YYNGEE. CDR3 length: 12 residues. DNA for the CDR3: TGTGCCAGCAGCCCGACAGGGAACGAGCAGTACTTC. Translated, it gives CASSPTGNEQYF.

The V and J genes are TRBV29-1 and TRBJ1-2, with 7 bases matching TRBD1. CDR3 length: 14 amino acids. With 7 bases clipped from V and 7 bases from J, the junction kept 15 bases outside the gene matches. Germline V gives CDR1 SQVTM, CDR2 ANQGSEA. The CDR3 reads CSAHGDSPWGGYTF. The CDR3 region has the DNA TGCAGCGCACACGGGGACAGCCCTTGGGGTGGCTACACCTTC. Together with reference TRBV29-1 and TRBJ1-2, the CDR3 gives the full variable domain: SAVISQKPSRDICQRGTSLTIQCQVDSQVTMMFWYRQQPGQSLTLIATANQGSEATYESGFVIDKFPISRPNLTFSTLTVSNMSPEDSSIYLCSAHGDSPWGGYTFGSGTRLTVV.

The rearrangement links TRBV27 to TRBJ1-1, with D perhaps TRBD1 (5 bases). The CDR3 contains 13 residues. The V gene lost 1 base and the J gene lost 11 bases, with 14 bases spanning the gap. In germline, CDR1 is MNHEY, CDR2 SMNVEV (reference sequence). CDR3 residues: CASSLWGTPEAFF. In nucleotides, the CDR3 is TGTGCCAGCAGTTTATGGGGGACGCCGGAGGCTTTCTTT.

V gene TRBV2 combines with J gene TRBJ1-2, with D perhaps TRBD1 (6 bases). Trimming removed 1 base from V and 7 bases from J, with 13 bases in between. Per the germline V gene, CDR1 is SNHLY and CDR2 is FYNNEI. This CDR3 contains 14 residues. The CDR3 loop is CASSEDGGPGGYTF. CDR3 bases: TGTGCCAGCAGTGAAGATGGGGGCCCGGGTGGCTACACCTTC.

The chain employs TRBV7-8 and TRBJ1-4, with TRBD1 matching 9 bases. The CDR3 has 17 amino acids. The V and J ends lost 5 bases and 1 base, in that order; junction bases with no gene match: 8. The germline V gene has CDR1 SGHVS and CDR2 FQNEAQ. The CDR3 reads CASSKWDRVETNEKLFF. The CDR3 DNA sequence: TGTGCCAGCAGCAAATGGGACAGGGTGGAAACTAATGAAAAACTGTTTTTT.

The CDR3 DNA reads as TGCGCCAGCAGTGAGTCCACCCCCCTGGGACTTTCGGGGGAGCTGTTTTTT. It is translated as CASSESTPLGLSGELFF. The chain employs TRBV10-1 and TRBJ2-2; a weak D match, TRBD2 (6 bases). Germline V lookup: CDR1 WNHNN, CDR2 SYGVQD (reference sequence). V was cut by 0 bases and J by 8 bases, with 19 bases left in between. This CDR3 comprises 17 residues.

This chain joins TRBV9 and TRBJ1-2, with 7 bases identical to TRBD1. Germline CDR1 and CDR2: SGDLS and YYNGEE. Germline trimming cut 7 bases from V and 4 bases from J; bases unmatched to any gene: 4. The CDR3 is made up of 12 amino acids. CDR3 DNA: TGTGCCAGCCGCCGGGACAGCTATGGCTACACCTTC. Its translation: CASRRDSYGYTF. The whole variable domain, filled in from reference TRBV9 and TRBJ1-2, reads DSGVTQTPKHLITATGQRVTLRCSPRSGDLSVYWYQQSLDQGLQFLIQYYNGEERAKGNILERFSAQQFPDLHSELNLSSLELGDSALYFCASRRDSYGYTFGSGTRLTVV.

The CDR3 coding sequence is TGCAGCGTTGACCGTCCATTGGAGACAGATACGCAGTATTTT. It is translated as CSVDRPLETDTQYF. The V and J genes are TRBV29-1 and TRBJ2-3; D uncertain. This CDR3 is 14 amino acids long. V was trimmed by 3 bases and J by 3 bases, leaving 13 bases between them. Germline CDR1 is SQVTM and CDR2 is ANQGSEA.

The genes are TRBV7-8 and TRBJ1-2; 8 bases map to TRBD1. This CDR3 is built from 12 residues. The germline V gene has CDR1 SGHVS and CDR2 FQNEAQ. With 3 bases clipped from V and 13 bases from J, the junction kept 7 bases outside the gene matches. In DNA, the CDR3 is TGTGCCAGCAGCTTTTCGACAGGGGCATGCACCTTC. Protein: CASSFSTGACTF. Based on the CDR3 plus reference TRBV7-8 and TRBJ1-2, the full variable domain is GAGVSQSPRYKVAKRGQDVALRCDPISGHVSLFWYQQALGQGPEFLTYFQNEAQLDKSGLPSDRFFAERPEGSVSTLKIQRTQQEDSAVYLCASSFSTGACTFGSGTRLTVV.

V gene TRBV11-2 combines with J gene TRBJ2-3; D gene unclear. The CDR3 contains 15 residues. From germline, CDR1 is SGHAT and CDR2 FQNNGV. Trimming stripped 1 base from V and 1 base from J, with 9 bases between. This CDR3 reads CASSLVGQRTDTQYF. In DNA form, the CDR3 reads TGTGCCAGCAGCTTAGTTGGGCAGCGCACAGATACGCAGTATTTT.

CDR3 in DNA: TGTGCCAGCTCACTGGGTCAGCAAAATGGCTACACCTTC. It yields the protein CASSLGQQNGYTF. The chain has TRBV18 and TRBJ1-2; unclear D gene. The CDR3 extends over 13 amino acids. Trimming shortened V by 4 bases and J by 6 bases, and 12 bases separated the two germline ends. From germline, CDR1 is KGHSH and CDR2 LQKENI.

The chain combines TRBV19 with TRBJ1-2; perhaps TRBD1 as D (5 bases). The CDR3 runs 11 residues. V gave up 8 bases and J gave up 5 bases, with 9 bases separating them. CDR1 LNHDA and CDR2 SQIVND come from the germline V gene (reference sequence). DNA for the CDR3: TGTGCCAGTGAGGGACTTTATGGCTACACCTTC. It specifies CASEGLYGYTF.

The chain uses TRBV30 and TRBJ2-6, with D unclear. Germline V CDR1 and CDR2: GTSNPN, SVGIG (reference sequence). The germline V and J ends were trimmed by 2 bases and 1 base, with 12 bases remaining between them. This CDR3 comprises 16 residues. The CDR3 loop is CAWSFLSPSGANVLTF. Written as DNA, the CDR3 is TGTGCCTGGAGTTTCCTCAGCCCATCTGGGGCCAACGTCCTGACTTTC.

The rearrangement joins TRBV5-1 to TRBJ2-3, with TRBD2 matching over 9 bases. The CDR3 runs 17 residues. With 2 bases clipped from V and 3 bases from J, the junction kept 10 bases outside the gene matches. The V gene's germline CDR1 is SGHRS and CDR2 YFSETQ. The DNA for the CDR3 is TGCGCCAGCAGCTTAAGTTGGAGCGGGAGGAAGACAGATACGCAGTATTTT. Translated, it gives CASSLSWSGRKTDTQYF.

The chain uses TRBV4-1 and TRBJ1-2; the D gene is possibly TRBD1 (6 bases). V was trimmed by 2 bases and J by 0 bases, leaving 13 bases between them. This CDR3 contains 16 residues. The V gene's germline CDR1 is MGHRA and CDR2 YSYEKL. The DNA for the CDR3 is TGCGCCAGCAGCCAAAATCCCGGGACAACTAACTATGGCTACACCTTC. As protein: CASSQNPGTTNYGYTF.

The chain links TRBV5-4 to TRBJ2-3; TRBD2 matches at 8 bases. The germline gives CDR1 SGHNT, CDR2 YYREEE (reference sequence). This CDR3 is 15 amino acids long. Unmatched junction bases numbered 8, after V lost 2 bases and J lost 6 bases. The CDR3, as DNA: TGTGCCAGCAGCTTTAGCGGGGAGAGGGTGGATACGCAGTATTTT. Its translation is CASSFSGERVDTQYF.